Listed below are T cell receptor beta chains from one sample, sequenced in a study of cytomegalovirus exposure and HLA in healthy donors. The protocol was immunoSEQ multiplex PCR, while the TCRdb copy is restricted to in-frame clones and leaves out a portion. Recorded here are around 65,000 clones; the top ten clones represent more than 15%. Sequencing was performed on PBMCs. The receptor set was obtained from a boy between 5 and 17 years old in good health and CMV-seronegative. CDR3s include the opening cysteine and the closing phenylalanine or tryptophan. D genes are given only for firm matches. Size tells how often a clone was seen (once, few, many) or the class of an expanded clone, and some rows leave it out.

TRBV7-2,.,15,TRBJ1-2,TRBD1,CASSGGTAVNYGYTF,TGTGCCAGCAGCGGGGGGACAGCGGTAAACTATGGCTACACCTTC
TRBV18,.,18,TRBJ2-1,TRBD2,CASSPSEMGLAGGREQFF,TGTGCCAGCTCCCCGTCCGAGATGGGGCTAGCGGGAGGGCGAGAGCAGTTCTTC
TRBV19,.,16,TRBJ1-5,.,CASSFREQWGNQPQHF,TGTGCCAGTAGTTTCCGGGAACAGTGGGGCAATCAGCCCCAGCATTTT
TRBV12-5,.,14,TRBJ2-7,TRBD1,CASDAGTAFYEQYF,TGTGCTAGTGACGCCGGGACAGCCTTCTACGAGCAGTACTTC
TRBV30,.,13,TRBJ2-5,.,CAWSRRLGETQYF,TGTGCCTGGAGCCGTAGACTAGGGGAGACCCAGTACTTC
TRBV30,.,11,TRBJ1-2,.,CAWSLSDGYTF,TGTGCCTGGAGTTTGTCGGATGGCTACACCTTC
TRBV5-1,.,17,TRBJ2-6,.,CASSLDRQGLGANVLTF,TGCGCCAGCAGCTTGGATCGGCAGGGACTTGGGGCCAACGTCCTGACTTTC
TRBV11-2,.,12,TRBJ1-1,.,CASSKETTEAFF,TGTGCCAGCAGCAAAGAGACGACAGAAGCTTTCTTT
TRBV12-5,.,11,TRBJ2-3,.,CASGLPGTQYF,TGTGCTAGTGGTTTGCCAGGTACGCAGTATTTT
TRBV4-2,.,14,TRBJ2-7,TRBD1,CASSQAQGAYEQYF,TGTGCCAGCAGCCAAGCGCAGGGGGCCTACGAGCAGTACTTC
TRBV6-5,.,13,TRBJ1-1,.,CASSYQWNTEAFF,TGTGCCAGCAGTTACCAATGGAACACTGAAGCTTTCTTT
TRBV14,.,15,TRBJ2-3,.,CASSLLGGTTDTQYF,TGTGCCAGCAGCCTCCTTGGAGGGACCACAGATACGCAGTATTTT
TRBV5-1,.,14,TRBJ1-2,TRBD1,CASSEGQGFVSYTF,TGCGCCAGCAGTGAAGGACAGGGTTTCGTAAGCTACACCTTC
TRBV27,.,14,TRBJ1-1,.,CASKPGTMNTEAFF,TGTGCCAGCAAACCCGGGACTATGAACACTGAAGCTTTCTTT
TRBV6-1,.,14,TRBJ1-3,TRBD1,CASTITGDGNTIYF,TGTGCCAGCACCATAACAGGGGACGGAAACACCATATATTTT
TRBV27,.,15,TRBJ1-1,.,CASSISGTANTEAFF,TGTGCCAGCAGCATCTCCGGGACTGCGAACACTGAAGCTTTCTTT
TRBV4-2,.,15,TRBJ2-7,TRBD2,CASSQGGGRAGEQYF,TGTGCCAGCAGCCAAGGCGGGGGGAGGGCTGGGGAGCAGTACTTC
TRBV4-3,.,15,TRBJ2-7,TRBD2,CASSQDWASGYEQYF,TGCGCCAGCAGCCAAGATTGGGCTAGCGGCTACGAGCAGTACTTC
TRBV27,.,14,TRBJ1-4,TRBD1,CASSSAGGSEKLFF,TGTGCCAGCAGTTCCGCAGGGGGGAGTGAAAAACTGTTTTTT
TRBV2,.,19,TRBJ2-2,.,CASSEIGVRPGVDTGELFF,TGTGCCAGCAGTGAGATCGGTGTTCGGCCAGGGGTGGACACCGGGGAGCTGTTTTTT
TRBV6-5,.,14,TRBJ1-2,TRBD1,CASSRDRGNYGYTF,TGTGCCAGCAGTAGAGACAGGGGTAACTATGGCTACACCTTC
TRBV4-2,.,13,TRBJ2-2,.,CAVRDSNTGELFF,TGTGCCGTTCGGGACTCCAACACCGGGGAGCTGTTTTTT
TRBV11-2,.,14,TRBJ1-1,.,CASSFGQGMAEAFF,TGTGCCAGCAGCTTCGGGCAGGGGATGGCTGAAGCTTTCTTT
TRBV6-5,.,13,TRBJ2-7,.,CASSLWGRGEQYF,TGTGCCAGCAGTCTATGGGGCAGGGGCGAGCAGTACTTC
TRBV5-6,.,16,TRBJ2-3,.,CASSWRISGSTDTQYF,TGTGCCAGCAGCTGGAGAATCAGCGGGAGCACAGATACGCAGTATTTT
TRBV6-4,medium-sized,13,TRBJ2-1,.,CASSAGEYNEQFF,TGTGCCAGCAGTGCCGGAGAGTACAATGAGCAGTTCTTC
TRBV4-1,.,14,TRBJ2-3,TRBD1,CASSLLGGQEEQYF,TGCGCCAGCAGCCTCTTAGGGGGACAGGAAGAGCAGTATTTT
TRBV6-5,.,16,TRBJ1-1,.,CASSYSRAAGNTEAFF,TGTGCCAGCAGTTACTCGAGAGCGGCGGGGAACACTGAAGCTTTCTTT
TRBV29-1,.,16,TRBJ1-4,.,CSARPAGTATNEKLFF,TGCAGCGCTCGCCCCGCAGGGACTGCAACTAATGAAAAACTGTTTTTT
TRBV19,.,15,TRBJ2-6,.,CASNPSISGANVLTF,TGTGCCAGTAATCCATCTATCTCTGGGGCCAACGTCCTGACTTTC
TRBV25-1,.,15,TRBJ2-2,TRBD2,CASSLAGGPTGELFF,TGTGCCAGCAGCCTAGCGGGGGGGCCTACCGGGGAGCTGTTTTTT
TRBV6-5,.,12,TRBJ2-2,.,CASSPGRGELFF,TGTGCCAGCAGTCCAGGGCGCGGGGAGCTGTTTTTT
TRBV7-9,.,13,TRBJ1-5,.,CASSLEAGQPQHF,TGTGCCAGCAGCTTAGAGGCCGGGCAGCCCCAGCATTTT
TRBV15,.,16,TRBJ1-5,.,CATRAAPDSSNQPQHF,TGTGCCACCCGAGCAGCCCCGGACAGCAGCAATCAGCCCCAGCATTTT
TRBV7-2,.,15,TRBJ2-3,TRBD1,CASSLDWTGKDTQYF,TGTGCCAGCAGCTTAGACTGGACAGGGAAAGATACGCAGTATTTT
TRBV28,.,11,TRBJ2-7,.,CASSFGTELYF,TGTGCCAGCAGTTTCGGAACAGAACTGTACTTC
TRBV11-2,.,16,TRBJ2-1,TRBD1,CASSLDTGGSYNEQFF,TGTGCCAGCAGCTTAGACACAGGGGGTTCCTACAATGAGCAGTTCTTC
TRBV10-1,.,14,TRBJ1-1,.,CASSEEGANTEAFF,TGCGCCAGCAGTGAGGAGGGCGCGAACACTGAAGCTTTCTTT
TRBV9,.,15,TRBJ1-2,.,CASSVEGGRNYGYTF,TGTGCCAGCAGCGTAGAAGGTGGGAGGAACTATGGCTACACCTTC
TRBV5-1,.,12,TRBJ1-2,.,CASSLGEHGYTF,TGCGCCAGCAGCCTTGGGGAGCATGGCTACACCTTC
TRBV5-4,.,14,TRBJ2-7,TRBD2,CASSPSGSSYEQYF,TGTGCCAGCAGCCCAAGCGGGAGCTCCTACGAGCAGTACTTC
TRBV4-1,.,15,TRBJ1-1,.,CASSQEGALNTEAFF,TGCGCCAGCAGCCAAGAGGGGGCGTTGAACACTGAAGCTTTCTTT
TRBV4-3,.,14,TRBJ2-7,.,CASSQEQGRYEQYF,TGCGCCAGCAGCCAAGAACAGGGGAGGTACGAGCAGTACTTC